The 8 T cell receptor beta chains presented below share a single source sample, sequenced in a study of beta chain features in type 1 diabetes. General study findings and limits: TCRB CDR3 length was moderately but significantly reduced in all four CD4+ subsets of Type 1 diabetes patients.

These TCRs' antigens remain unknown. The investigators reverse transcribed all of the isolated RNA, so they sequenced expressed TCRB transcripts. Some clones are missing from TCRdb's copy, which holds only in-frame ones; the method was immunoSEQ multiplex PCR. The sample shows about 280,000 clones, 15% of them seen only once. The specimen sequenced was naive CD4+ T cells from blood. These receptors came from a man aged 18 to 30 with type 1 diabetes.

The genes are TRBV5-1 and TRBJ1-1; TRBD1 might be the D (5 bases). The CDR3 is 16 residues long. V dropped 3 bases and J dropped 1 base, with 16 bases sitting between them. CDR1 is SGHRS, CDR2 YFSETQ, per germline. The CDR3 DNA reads TGCGCCAGCAGCTCGTACGTTGCCGGGGGGAACACTGAAGCTTTCTTT. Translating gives CASSSYVAGGNTEAFF. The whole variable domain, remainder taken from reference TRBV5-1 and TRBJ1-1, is KAGVTQTPRYLIKTRGQQVTLSCSPISGHRSVSWYQQTPGQGLQFLFEYFSETQRNKGNFPGRFSGRQFSNSRSEMNVSTLELGDSALYLCASSSYVAGGNTEAFFGQGTRLTVV.

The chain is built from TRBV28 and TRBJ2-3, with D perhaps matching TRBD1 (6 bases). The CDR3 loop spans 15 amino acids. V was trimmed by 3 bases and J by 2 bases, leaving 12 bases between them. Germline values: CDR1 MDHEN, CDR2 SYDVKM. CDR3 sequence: CASSFTGTLTDTQYF. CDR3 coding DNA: TGTGCCAGCAGTTTCACCGGGACACTCACAGATACGCAGTATTTT.

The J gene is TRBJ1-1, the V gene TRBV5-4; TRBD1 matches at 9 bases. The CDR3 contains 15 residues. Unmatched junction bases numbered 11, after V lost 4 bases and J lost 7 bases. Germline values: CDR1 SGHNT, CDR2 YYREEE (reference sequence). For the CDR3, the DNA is TGTGCCAGCAGCAAAGGAGTTACAGGGGGCATTGAAGCTTTCTTT. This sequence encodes CASSKGVTGGIEAFF.

The CDR3 reads CASSPLRGQHAQYF. As DNA, the CDR3 is TGTGCCAGCAGCCCCCTCCGCGGACAGCATGCGCAGTATTTT. The rearrangement links TRBV11-2 to TRBJ2-3; a weak D match, TRBD1 (6 bases). The V gene's germline CDR1 is SGHAT and CDR2 FQNNGV. This CDR3 has 14 residues. The V end lost 5 bases, the J end lost 10 bases, and 19 bases lay between the germline ends.

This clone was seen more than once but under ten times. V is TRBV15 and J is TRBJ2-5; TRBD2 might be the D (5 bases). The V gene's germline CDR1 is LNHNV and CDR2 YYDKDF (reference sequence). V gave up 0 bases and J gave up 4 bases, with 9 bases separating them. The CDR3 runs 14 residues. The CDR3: CATSRDSGGETQYF. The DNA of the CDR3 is TGTGCCACCAGCAGAGATTCAGGAGGAGAGACCCAGTACTTC.

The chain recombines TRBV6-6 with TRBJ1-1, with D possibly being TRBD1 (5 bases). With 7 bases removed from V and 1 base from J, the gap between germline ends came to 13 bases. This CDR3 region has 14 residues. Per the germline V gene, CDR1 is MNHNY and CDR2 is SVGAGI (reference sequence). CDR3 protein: CASTPGLSNTEAFF. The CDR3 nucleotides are TGTGCCAGCACCCCGGGACTCTCGAACACTGAAGCTTTCTTT.

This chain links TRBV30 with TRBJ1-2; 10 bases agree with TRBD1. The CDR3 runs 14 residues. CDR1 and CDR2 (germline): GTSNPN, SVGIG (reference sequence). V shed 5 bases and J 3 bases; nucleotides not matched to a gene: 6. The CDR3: CAWDRGRLDYGYTF. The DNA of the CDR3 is TGTGCCTGGGACAGGGGGCGCTTGGACTATGGCTACACCTTC. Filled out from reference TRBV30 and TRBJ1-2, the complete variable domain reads SQTIHQWPATLVQPVGSPLSLECTVEGTSNPNLYWYRQAAGRGLQLLFYSVGIGQISSEVPQNLSASRPQDRQFILSSKKLLLSDSGFYLCAWDRGRLDYGYTFGSGTRLTVV.

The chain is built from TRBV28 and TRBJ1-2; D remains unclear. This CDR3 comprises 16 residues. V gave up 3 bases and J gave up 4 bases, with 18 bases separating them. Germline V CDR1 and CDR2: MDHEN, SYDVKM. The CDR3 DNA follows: TGTGCCAGCAGTTTGAGGTGGTTGAGGGATGCCTATGGCTACACCTTC. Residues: CASSLRWLRDAYGYTF.